Listed below are T cell receptor beta chains from one sample, sequenced in a study of cytomegalovirus exposure and HLA in healthy donors. The assay was immunoSEQ multiplex PCR, and TCRdb's table has in-frame clones only and misses some. This table has more than 110,000 clones, roughly 75% appearing once. Sequencing was carried out using PBMCs. These receptors were collected from a man aged 25 to 40 in good health and CMV-seronegative. The CDR3 runs from the conserved cysteine through the conserved F or W. The D gene is left open where the match is weak.

TRBV5-4 | TRBD2 | CASTLKWTSGTTDTQYF
TRBV19 | - | CASSIGPLSYEQYF
TRBV5-5 | TRBD1 | CASSFTGTGNTEAFF
TRBV15 | TRBD1 | CATSRPPPPGQGGSEQYF
TRBV5-1 | - | CASSSSGDKGEKLFF
TRBV7-3 | TRBD2 | CASSSGTSLYNEQFF
TRBV7-9 | - | CASSLRQYGTEAFF
TRBV9 | - | CASSVSSRQAPNEKLFF
TRBV10-3 | - | CAISSNDRNSYEQYF
TRBV5-1 | - | CASSLAARAEEGYTF
TRBV2 | TRBD1 | CASSEWGAQGDWSEKLFF
TRBV4-1 | TRBD2 | CASSQGIRLAGGLIPEQYF
TRBV4-2 | TRBD2 | CASSQGVMAGVSYNEQFF
TRBV7-9 | - | CASTLTDTQYF
TRBV28 | - | CASRQAGEQYF
TRBV12-5 | - | CASGLGQVAAEAFF
TRBV19 | TRBD2 | CASSMGGSGYEQYF
TRBV28 | - | CASSQQGRAFF
TRBV7-3 | - | CASSLSEGHSYEQYF
TRBV4-1 | TRBD1 | CASSQGATGGPNRSTEAFF
TRBV19 | TRBD1 | CASSAGQGLAFF
TRBV28 | TRBD1 | CASSPGGDGTEAFF
TRBV5-1 | TRBD2 | CASSLVGGGPNEQFF
TRBV6-1 | - | CASSPRGNTEAFF
TRBV5-1 | - | CASSSRDFNTGELFF
TRBV5-1 | - | CASSLDTMNPEAFF
TRBV4-1 | - | CASSQVRDIPSYEQYF
TRBV6-5 | - | CASSYSKGANYGYTF
TRBV7-6 | TRBD2 | CASSSGLAGGRTGELFF
TRBV5-1 | TRBD1 | CASSLAQGFNYGYTF
TRBV7-6 | TRBD1 | CASSLEMAGGSETQYF
TRBV7-3 | - | CASSLWGVGNTIYF
TRBV5-1 | TRBD1 | CASSTGGNTGELFF
TRBV19 | TRBD1 | CASSIDRGKSYGYTF
TRBV7-9 | TRBD1 | CASSLSDRAVGYTF
TRBV28 | TRBD1 | CASTSQTGQSNEKLFF
TRBV5-6 | - | CASSFRGPSNQPQHF
TRBV2 | TRBD1 | CASSLTGDEQFF
TRBV6-5 | - | CASSYSGVATEAFF
TRBV11-2 | - | CASSLGANTDTQYF
TRBV7-9 | TRBD1 | CASTSRDRDYEQYF
TRBV2 | TRBD2 | CASSGTSGGVRTDTQYF
TRBV9 | TRBD2 | CASSERLASTDTQYF
TRBV5-4 | TRBD2 | CASSLVLAGGQETQYF
TRBV5-4 | - | CASSSGRVSFF
TRBV5-7 | TRBD1 | CASSLQGAPRTEAFF
TRBV5-1 | - | CASSRGDRNTEAFF
TRBV5-8 | - | CASSFTGGQRNSPLHF